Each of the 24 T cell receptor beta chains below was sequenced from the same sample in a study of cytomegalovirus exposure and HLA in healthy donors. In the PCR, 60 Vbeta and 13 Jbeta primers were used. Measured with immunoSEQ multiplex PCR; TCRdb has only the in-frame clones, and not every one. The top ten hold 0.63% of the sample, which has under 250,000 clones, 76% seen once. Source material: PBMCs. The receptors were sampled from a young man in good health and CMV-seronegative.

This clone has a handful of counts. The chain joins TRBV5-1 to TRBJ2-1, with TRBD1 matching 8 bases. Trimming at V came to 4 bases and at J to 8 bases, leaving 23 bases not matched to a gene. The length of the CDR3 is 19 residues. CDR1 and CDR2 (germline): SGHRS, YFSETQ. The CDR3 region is CASSLGQGFRGEFVDEQFF. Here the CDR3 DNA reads TGCGCCAGCAGCCTAGGACAGGGTTTCAGGGGTGAGTTTGTAGATGAGCAGTTCTTC.

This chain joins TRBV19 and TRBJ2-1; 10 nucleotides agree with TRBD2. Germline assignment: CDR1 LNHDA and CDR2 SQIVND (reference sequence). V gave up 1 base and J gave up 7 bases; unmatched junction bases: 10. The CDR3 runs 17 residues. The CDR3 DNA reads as TGTGCCAGTAGTATAGTGGGAAGCGGGAGGGGAAGGAATGAGCAGTTCTTC. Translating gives CASSIVGSGRGRNEQFF.

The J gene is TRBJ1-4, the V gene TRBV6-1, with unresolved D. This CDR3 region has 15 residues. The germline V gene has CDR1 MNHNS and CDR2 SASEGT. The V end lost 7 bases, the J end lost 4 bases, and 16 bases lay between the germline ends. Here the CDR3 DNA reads TGTGCCAGCAAACGGAGGGCAGGAGGTAATGAAAAACTGTTTTTT. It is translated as CASKRRAGGNEKLFF.

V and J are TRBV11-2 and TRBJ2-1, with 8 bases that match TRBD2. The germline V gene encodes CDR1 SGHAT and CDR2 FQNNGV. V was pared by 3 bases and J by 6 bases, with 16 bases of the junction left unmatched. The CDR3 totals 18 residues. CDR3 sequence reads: CASSLGPGTRFKSNEQFF. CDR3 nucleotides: TGTGCCAGCAGCTTGGGGCCCGGGACTAGGTTTAAATCCAATGAGCAGTTCTTC.

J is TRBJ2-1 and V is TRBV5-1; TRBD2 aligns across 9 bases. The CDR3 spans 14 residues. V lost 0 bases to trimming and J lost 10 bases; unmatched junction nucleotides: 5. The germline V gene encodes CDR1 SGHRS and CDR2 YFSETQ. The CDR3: CASSLVGTSREQFF. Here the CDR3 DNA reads TGCGCCAGCAGCTTGGTGGGGACTAGCAGAGAGCAGTTCTTC.

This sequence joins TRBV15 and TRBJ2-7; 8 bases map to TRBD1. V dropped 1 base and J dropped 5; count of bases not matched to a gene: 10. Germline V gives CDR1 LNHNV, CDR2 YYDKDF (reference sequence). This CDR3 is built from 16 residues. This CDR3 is CATSRARTGLVHEQYF. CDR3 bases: TGTGCCACCAGCAGAGCCCGGACAGGGTTAGTCCACGAGCAGTACTTC.

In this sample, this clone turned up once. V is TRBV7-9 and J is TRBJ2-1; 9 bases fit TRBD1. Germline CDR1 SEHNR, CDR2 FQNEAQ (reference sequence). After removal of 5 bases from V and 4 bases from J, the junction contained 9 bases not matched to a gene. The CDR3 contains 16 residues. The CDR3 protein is CASSPGTGTGYNEQFF. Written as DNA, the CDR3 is TGTGCCAGCAGCCCGGGTACCGGGACAGGGTACAATGAGCAGTTCTTC.

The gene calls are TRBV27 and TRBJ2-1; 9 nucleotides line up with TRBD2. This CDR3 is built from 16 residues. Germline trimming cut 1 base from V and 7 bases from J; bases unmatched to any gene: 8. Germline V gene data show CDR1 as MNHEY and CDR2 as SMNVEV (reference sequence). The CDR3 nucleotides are TGTGCCAGCAGTTTATTAGGCGGGAGGGCTAGAAATGAGCAGTTCTTC. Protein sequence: CASSLLGGRARNEQFF.

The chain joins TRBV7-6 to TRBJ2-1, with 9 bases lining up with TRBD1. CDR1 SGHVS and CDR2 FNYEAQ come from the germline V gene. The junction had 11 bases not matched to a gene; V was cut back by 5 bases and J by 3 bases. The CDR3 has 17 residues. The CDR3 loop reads CASSAPSTGGNYNEQFF. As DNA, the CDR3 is TGTGCCAGCAGCGCCCCGTCGACAGGGGGGAACTACAATGAGCAGTTCTTC.

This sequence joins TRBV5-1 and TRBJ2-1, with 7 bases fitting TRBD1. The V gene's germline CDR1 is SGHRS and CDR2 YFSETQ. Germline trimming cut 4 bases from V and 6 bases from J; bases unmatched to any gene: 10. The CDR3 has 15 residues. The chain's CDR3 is CASSTGTAPINEQFF. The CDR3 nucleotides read TGCGCCAGCAGCACTGGGACAGCACCCATCAATGAGCAGTTCTTC.

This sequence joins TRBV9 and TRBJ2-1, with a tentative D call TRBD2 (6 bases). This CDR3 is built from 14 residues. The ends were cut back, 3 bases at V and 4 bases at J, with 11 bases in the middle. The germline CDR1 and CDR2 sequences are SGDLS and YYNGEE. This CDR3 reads CASSATGLYNEQFF. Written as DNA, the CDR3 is TGTGCCAGCAGCGCCACGGGACTTTACAATGAGCAGTTCTTC.

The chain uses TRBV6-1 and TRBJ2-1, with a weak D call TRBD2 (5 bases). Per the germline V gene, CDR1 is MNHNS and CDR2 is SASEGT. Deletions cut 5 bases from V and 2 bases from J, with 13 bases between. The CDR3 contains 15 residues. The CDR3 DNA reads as TGTGCCAGCAGTTCCAGAGGGTCCCCCTACAATGAGCAGTTCTTC. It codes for CASSSRGSPYNEQFF.

The CDR3 loop is CAISESGGANEQYF. The CDR3 nucleotides read TGTGCCATCAGTGAGTCGGGGGGAGCCAACGAGCAGTACTTC. The chain uses TRBV10-3 and TRBJ2-7; D may be TRBD2 (6 bases). The CDR3 has 14 residues. Trimming shortened V by 0 bases and J by 5 bases, and 11 bases separated the two germline ends. Germline CDR1 ENHRY, CDR2 SYGVKD.

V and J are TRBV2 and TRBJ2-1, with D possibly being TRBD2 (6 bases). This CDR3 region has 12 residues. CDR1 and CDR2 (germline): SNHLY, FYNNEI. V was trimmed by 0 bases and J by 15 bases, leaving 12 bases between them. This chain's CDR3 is CASSEASGRGFF. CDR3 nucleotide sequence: TGTGCCAGCAGTGAAGCATCGGGGCGGGGGTTCTTC. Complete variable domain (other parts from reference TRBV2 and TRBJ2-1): EPEVTQTPSHQVTQMGQEVILRCVPISNHLYFYWYRQILGQKVEFLVSFYNNEISEKSEIFDDQFSVERPDGSNFTLKIRSTKLEDSAMYFCASSEASGRGFFGPGTRLTVL.

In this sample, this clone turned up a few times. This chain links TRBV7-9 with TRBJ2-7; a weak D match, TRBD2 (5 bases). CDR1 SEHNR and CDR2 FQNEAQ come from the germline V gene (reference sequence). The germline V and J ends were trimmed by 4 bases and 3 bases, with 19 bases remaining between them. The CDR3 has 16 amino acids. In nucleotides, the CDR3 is TGTGCCAGCAGCTCGGGGTCGGCAGCGGCGGGCTACGAGCAGTACTTC. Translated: CASSSGSAAAGYEQYF.

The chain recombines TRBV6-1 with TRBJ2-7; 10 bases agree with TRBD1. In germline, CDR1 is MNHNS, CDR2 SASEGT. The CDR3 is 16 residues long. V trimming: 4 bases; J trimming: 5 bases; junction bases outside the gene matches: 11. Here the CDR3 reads CASSGLAGQGSHEQYF. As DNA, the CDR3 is TGTGCCAGCAGTGGGTTAGCGGGACAGGGGTCCCACGAGCAGTACTTC.

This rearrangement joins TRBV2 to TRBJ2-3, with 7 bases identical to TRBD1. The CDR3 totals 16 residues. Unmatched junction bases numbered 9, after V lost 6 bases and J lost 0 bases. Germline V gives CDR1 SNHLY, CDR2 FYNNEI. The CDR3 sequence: CASSRRDSTSTDTQYF. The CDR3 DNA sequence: TGTGCCAGCAGCCGCAGGGACAGCACAAGCACAGATACGCAGTATTTT.

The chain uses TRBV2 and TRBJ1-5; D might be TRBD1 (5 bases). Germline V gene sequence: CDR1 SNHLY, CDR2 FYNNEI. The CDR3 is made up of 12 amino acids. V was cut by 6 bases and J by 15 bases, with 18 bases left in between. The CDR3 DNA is TGTGCCAGCAGCCTGGGTTCAGGGCTAGGGCATTTT. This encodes CASSLGSGLGHF.

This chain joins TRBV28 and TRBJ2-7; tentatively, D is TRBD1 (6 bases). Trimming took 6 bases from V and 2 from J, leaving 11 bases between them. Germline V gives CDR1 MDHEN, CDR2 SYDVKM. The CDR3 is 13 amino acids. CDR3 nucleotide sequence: TGTGCCAGCAGATCGGACAGCCCCTACGAGCAGTACTTC. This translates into CASRSDSPYEQYF.

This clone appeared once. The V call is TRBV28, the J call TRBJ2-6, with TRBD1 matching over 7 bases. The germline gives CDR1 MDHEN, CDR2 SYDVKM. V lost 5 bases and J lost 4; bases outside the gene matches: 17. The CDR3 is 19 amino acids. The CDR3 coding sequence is TGTGCCAGCAGTACCCTCGGACAGGCTAACCGTTGGGGGGCCAACGTCCTGACTTTC. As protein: CASSTLGQANRWGANVLTF.

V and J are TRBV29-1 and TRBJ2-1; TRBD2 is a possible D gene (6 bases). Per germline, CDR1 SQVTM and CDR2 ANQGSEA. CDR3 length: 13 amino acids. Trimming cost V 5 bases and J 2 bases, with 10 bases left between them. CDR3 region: CSVRGTAYNEQFF. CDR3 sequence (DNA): TGCAGCGTTCGGGGGACGGCCTACAATGAGCAGTTCTTC.

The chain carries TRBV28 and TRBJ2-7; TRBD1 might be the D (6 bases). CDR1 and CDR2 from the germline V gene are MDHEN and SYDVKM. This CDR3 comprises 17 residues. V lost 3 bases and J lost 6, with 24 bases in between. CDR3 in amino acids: CASSFIYSNRDNSEQYF. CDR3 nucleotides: TGTGCCAGCAGTTTCATTTATTCGAACAGGGATAACTCCGAGCAGTACTTC.

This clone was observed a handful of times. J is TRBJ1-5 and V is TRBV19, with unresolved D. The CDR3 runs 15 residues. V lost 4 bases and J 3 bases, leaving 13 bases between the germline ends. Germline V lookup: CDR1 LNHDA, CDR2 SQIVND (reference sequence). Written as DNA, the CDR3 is TGTGCCAGTAGTACCTCTTCGGGATACAATCAGCCCCAGCATTTT. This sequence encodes CASSTSSGYNQPQHF.

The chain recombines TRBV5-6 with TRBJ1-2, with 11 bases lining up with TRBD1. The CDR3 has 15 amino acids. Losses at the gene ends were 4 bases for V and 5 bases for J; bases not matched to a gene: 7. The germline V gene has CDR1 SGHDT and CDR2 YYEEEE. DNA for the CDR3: TGTGCCAGCAGCCGACCCGGACAGGGGGCTTATGGCTACACCTTC. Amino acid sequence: CASSRPGQGAYGYTF.